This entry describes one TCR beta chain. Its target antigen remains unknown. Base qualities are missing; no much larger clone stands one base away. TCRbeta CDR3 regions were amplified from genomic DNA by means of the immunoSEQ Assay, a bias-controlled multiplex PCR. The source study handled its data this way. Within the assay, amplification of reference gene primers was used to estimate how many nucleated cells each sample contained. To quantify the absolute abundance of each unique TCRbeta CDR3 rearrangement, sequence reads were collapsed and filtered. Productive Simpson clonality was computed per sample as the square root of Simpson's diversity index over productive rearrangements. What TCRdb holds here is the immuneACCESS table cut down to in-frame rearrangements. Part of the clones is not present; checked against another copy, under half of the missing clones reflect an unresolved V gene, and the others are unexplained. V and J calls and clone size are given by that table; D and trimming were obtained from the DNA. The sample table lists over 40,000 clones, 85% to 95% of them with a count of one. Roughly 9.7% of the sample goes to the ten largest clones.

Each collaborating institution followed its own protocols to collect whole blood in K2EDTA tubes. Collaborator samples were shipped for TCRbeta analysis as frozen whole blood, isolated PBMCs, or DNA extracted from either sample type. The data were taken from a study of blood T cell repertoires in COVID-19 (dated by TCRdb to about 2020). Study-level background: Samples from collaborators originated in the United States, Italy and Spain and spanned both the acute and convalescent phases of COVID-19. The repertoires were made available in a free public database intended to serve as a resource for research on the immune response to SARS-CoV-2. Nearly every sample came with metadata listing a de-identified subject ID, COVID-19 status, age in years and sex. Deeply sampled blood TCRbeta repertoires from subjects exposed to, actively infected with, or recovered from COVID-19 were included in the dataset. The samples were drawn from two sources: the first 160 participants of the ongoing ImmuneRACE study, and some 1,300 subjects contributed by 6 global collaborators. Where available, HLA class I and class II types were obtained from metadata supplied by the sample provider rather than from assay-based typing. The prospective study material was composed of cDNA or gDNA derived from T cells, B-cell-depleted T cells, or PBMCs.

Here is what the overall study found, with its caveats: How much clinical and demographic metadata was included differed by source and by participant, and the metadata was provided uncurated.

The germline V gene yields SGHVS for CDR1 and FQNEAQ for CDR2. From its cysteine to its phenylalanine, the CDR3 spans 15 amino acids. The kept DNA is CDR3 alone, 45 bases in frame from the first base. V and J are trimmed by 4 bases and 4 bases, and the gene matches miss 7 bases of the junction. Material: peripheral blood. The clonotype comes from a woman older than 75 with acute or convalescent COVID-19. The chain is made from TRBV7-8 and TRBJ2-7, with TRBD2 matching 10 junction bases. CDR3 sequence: CASSWASGRTYEQYF. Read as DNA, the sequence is TGTGCCAGCAGCTGGGCTAGCGGGAGAACATACGAGCAGTACTTC.